A single TCR beta chain is shown here with its context. The antigen is undetermined. The CDR3 has 14 amino acids. Deletions cut 0 bases from V and 1 base from J, with 3 bases between. CDR1 SGHNT and CDR2 YENEEA come from the germline V gene. These data come from a study of T cell clones after liver transplantation. Broader study findings: Circulating graft-donor-reactive CD4 TCRbeta sequences fell significantly post-transplant in 5 of 8 subjects.

Generated by immunoSEQ multiplex PCR, the TCRdb table keeps only in-frame clones and is missing some. The sample carries 49,000 or so clones, 65% to 80% recorded once. The clonotype comes from a human patient who received a liver transplant. Some T cells may be the graft donor's. The J gene is TRBJ2-2, the V gene TRBV11-3; D ambiguous. The sample consisted of CD4+ T cells from blood, taken around 52 months after liver transplant. CDR3 sequence: CASSLDGNTGELFF. For the CDR3, the DNA is TGTGCCAGCAGCTTAGATGGGAACACCGGGGAGCTGTTTTTT. The variable domain in full, with the rest retrieved from reference TRBV11-3 and TRBJ2-2, is EAGVVQSPRYKIIEKKQPVAFWCNPISGHNTLYWYLQNLGQGPELLIRYENEEAVDDSQLPKDRFSAERLKGVDSTLKIQPAELGDSAVYLCASSLDGNTGELFFGEGSRLTVL.